This is a list of T cell receptor beta chains from one sample in a study of T cell changes during pregnancy in multiple sclerosis. The table came from immunoSEQ multiplex PCR; TCRdb's copy has only in-frame clones and leaves some out. The sample carries some 64,000 clones, more than 90% recorded once. The source material was peripheral blood, sampled in the first trimester of pregnancy. The source is a female donor in good health, enrolled as a control in a pregnancy study. Both conserved end residues are part of each CDR3. D genes are given only for firm matches. Some rows mark clone size as missing; the rest say once, few, many or name a class of expanded clone.

j_call	v_call	clone_size	d_call	cdr3_aa	cdr3_nt
TRBJ2-6	TRBV4-1	NA	TRBD1	CASSQATGGAVGANVLTF	TGCGCCAGCAGCCAAGCGACAGGGGGCGCGGTAGGGGCCAACGTCCTGACTTTC
TRBJ1-5	TRBV29-1	NA	TRBD1	CSVVGTGDQPQHF	TGCAGCGTTGTCGGGACAGGGGATCAGCCCCAGCATTTT
TRBJ1-6	TRBV15	NA	NA	CATSSRITAAGTPLHF	TGTGCCACCAGCAGCCGAATTACAGCGGCAGGTACACCCCTCCACTTT
TRBJ1-5	TRBV14	once	NA	CASSRAHPGTQHF	TGTGCCAGCAGCCGGGCCCACCCGGGAACCCAGCATTTT
TRBJ2-5	TRBV11-2	NA	TRBD2	CASSSSGRAQETQYF	TGTGCCAGCAGCTCTAGCGGGAGGGCTCAAGAGACCCAGTACTTC
TRBJ1-1	TRBV6-5	NA	NA	CASYMNTEAFF	TGTGCCAGTTACATGAACACTGAAGCTTTCTTT
TRBJ2-3	TRBV4-1	NA	NA	CASSRLLLRDTQYF	TGCGCCAGCAGCCGGCTACTACTGCGAGATACGCAGTATTTT
TRBJ2-5	TRBV5-4	NA	NA	CASSYTGFLRETQYF	TGTGCCAGCAGCTATACAGGGTTTCTACGAGAGACCCAGTACTTC
TRBJ2-3	TRBV5-1	NA	TRBD2	CASSRSGTSSTDTQYF	TGCGCCAGCAGCCGCTCCGGGACTAGTAGCACAGATACGCAGTATTTT
TRBJ2-2	TRBV10-3	NA	TRBD1	CAISARTGSTTGELFF	TGTGCCATCAGTGCAAGGACAGGAAGTACCACCGGGGAGCTGTTTTTT
TRBJ2-7	TRBV6-6	NA	TRBD2	CASKSGTSIYEQYF	TGTGCCAGCAAATCGGGGACTAGTATTTACGAGCAGTACTTC
TRBJ1-2	TRBV5-6	NA	TRBD1	CASSLRGGGKNYGYTF	TGTGCCAGCAGCTTAAGAGGGGGCGGAAAGAACTATGGCTACACCTTC
TRBJ2-1	TRBV2	few	NA	CALSRLSYNEQFF	TGTGCCCTCTCGCGCCTCTCCTACAATGAGCAGTTCTTC
TRBJ2-7	TRBV27	NA	NA	CASSPRRGFEQYF	TGTGCCAGCAGTCCGCGGAGAGGGTTCGAGCAGTACTTC
TRBJ1-2	TRBV14	NA	TRBD1	CASPRREKQGEWVGGYTF	TGTGCCAGTCCTCGAAGGGAAAAACAGGGGGAATGGGTTGGTGGCTACACCTTC
TRBJ2-7	TRBV27	NA	TRBD2	CASSSSSGPPYEQYF	TGTGCCAGCAGTTCGAGTAGCGGGCCCCCCTACGAGCAGTACTTC
TRBJ1-1	TRBV19	NA	TRBD1	CASRPTDRGNTEAFF	TGTGCCAGTAGGCCGACAGACAGGGGGAACACTGAAGCTTTCTTT
TRBJ2-1	TRBV11-3	NA	NA	CASNTPLYNEQFF	TGTGCCAGCAACACACCTCTTTACAATGAGCAGTTCTTC